This T cell receptor beta chain comes out of a study of cytomegalovirus exposure and HLA in healthy donors. Background on the study: From about 180 million T cells, an earlier analysis saw approximately 110 million unique TCR beta sequences.

The V and J ends lost 7 bases and 5 bases respectively, with 14 bases between them. This CDR3 region has 14 residues. Germline CDR1 LNHDA, CDR2 SQIVND (reference sequence). Likely unrecorded immune exposures existed in these nominally healthy donors. The PCR employed 60 Vbeta primers together with 13 Jbeta primers. Some clones are missing from TCRdb's copy, which holds only in-frame ones; the method was immunoSEQ multiplex PCR. In the table there are approximately 160,000 clones, roughly 82% of which are singletons. General study findings and limits: Researchers left out some V segments, among them TRBV6-2 and TRBV6-3, as indistinguishable.

In this sample, this clone turned up a few times. Its target is unknown. Material for sequencing was PBMCs. This clonotype was obtained from a woman in her 30s in good health and CMV-seronegative. The chain uses TRBV19 and TRBJ1-4; D perhaps matches TRBD1 (5 bases). The CDR3: CASNTGTPNEKLFF. The CDR3 DNA reads as TGTGCCAGTAACACCGGGACTCCAAATGAAAAACTGTTTTTT.